One and the same sample provided the 8 T cell receptor beta chains below, sequenced in a study of blood T cell repertoires in COVID-19. The data were produced by immunoSEQ multiplex PCR, yet TCRdb's version contains in-frame clones alone and is incomplete. The top ten clones hold around 10% of a sample with 15,000 to 20,000 clones, 80% of them seen once. Input material: peripheral blood. The source is an elderly man with acute or convalescent COVID-19.

The chain carries TRBV5-4 and TRBJ2-4; 8 nucleotides line up with TRBD2. CDR1 and CDR2 from the germline V gene are SGHNT and YYREEE (reference sequence). The J segment lost 3 bases and the V segment lost 2 bases, leaving 4 bases of the junction unmatched. CDR3 length equals 15 residues. For the CDR3, the DNA is TGTGCCAGCAGCTTCGGGGGGGACAACAAAAACATTCAGTACTTC. This translates into CASSFGGDNKNIQYF.

This clone was counted once. The chain employs TRBV29-1 and TRBJ2-1; D is possibly TRBD2 (5 bases). Per the germline V gene, CDR1 is SQVTM and CDR2 is ANQGSEA. With 2 bases removed from V and 7 bases from J, the gap between germline ends came to 15 bases. This CDR3 has 14 residues. The chain's CDR3 is CSVEPAGRLNEQFF. CDR3 DNA sequence: TGCAGCGTTGAACCCGCGGGCAGGTTAAATGAGCAGTTCTTC.

This chain uses TRBV5-6 with TRBJ2-1, with 12 bases aligning to TRBD2. The CDR3 runs to 19 residues. J was trimmed by 5 bases and V by 0 bases; bases with no gene match: 12. From germline, CDR1 is SGHDT and CDR2 YYEEEE. The CDR3, as DNA: TGTGCCAGCAGCTTGGCGCTAGCGGGGGGGCAATCTCGGAACAATGAGCAGTTCTTC. As protein: CASSLALAGGQSRNNEQFF.

The rearrangement uses TRBV7-2 and TRBJ2-5; tentatively, D is TRBD1 (5 bases). CDR1 SGHTA and CDR2 FQGNSA come from the germline V gene. Trimming stripped 3 bases from V and 5 bases from J, with 10 bases between. The CDR3 covers 13 residues. CDR3 amino acids: CASSFNRMETQYF. For the CDR3, the DNA is TGTGCCAGCAGCTTTAACAGGATGGAGACCCAGTACTTC. Full variable domain (rest looked up from reference TRBV7-2 and TRBJ2-5): GAGVSQSPSNKVTEKGKDVELRCDPISGHTALYWYRQSLGQGLEFLIYFQGNSAPDKSGLPSDRFSAERTGGSVSTLTIQRTQQEDSAVYLCASSFNRMETQYFGPGTRLLVL.

The gene calls are TRBV6-2 or TRBV6-3 and TRBJ2-7; TRBD1 might be the D (5 bases). Between the trimmed V and J ends, which lost 0 bases and 3 bases, there was a span of 12 bases. The CDR3 is made up of 15 amino acids. Germline V CDR1 and CDR2: MNHEY, SVGEGT. CDR3 in DNA: TGTGCCAGCAGTTACTCTACAGGATTCAACTACGAGCAGTACTTC. This encodes CASSYSTGFNYEQYF.

This clone appeared a few times. The rearrangement joins TRBV5-1 to TRBJ2-3, with D possibly matching TRBD1 (7 bases). The CDR3 covers 15 residues. CDR1 and CDR2 from the germline V gene are SGHRS and YFSETQ. The V gene lost 2 bases and the J gene lost 0 bases, with 10 bases spanning the gap. CDR3: CASSLQGTSTDTQYF. The CDR3 region has the DNA TGCGCCAGCAGCTTACAGGGGACTAGCACAGATACGCAGTATTTT.

This chain links TRBV6-5 with TRBJ2-2; TRBD1 agrees at 7 bases. V lost 5 bases and J lost 2; bases outside the gene matches: 5. The CDR3 is 15 amino acids. CDR1 MNHEY and CDR2 SVGAGI come from the germline V gene. In DNA, the CDR3 is TGTGCCAGCAGTCGACAGGGAGTTAACACCGGGGAGCTGTTTTTT. Its protein product is CASSRQGVNTGELFF.

This chain joins TRBV9 and TRBJ1-2; 10 bases map to TRBD1. CDR1 is SGDLS, CDR2 YYNGEE, per germline. The CDR3 extends over 17 amino acids. V gave up 0 bases and J gave up 4 bases; unmatched junction bases: 9. The CDR3 spells CASSVDQGQGIGYGYTF. The CDR3 bases are TGTGCCAGCAGCGTAGATCAGGGACAGGGGATAGGCTATGGCTACACCTTC.